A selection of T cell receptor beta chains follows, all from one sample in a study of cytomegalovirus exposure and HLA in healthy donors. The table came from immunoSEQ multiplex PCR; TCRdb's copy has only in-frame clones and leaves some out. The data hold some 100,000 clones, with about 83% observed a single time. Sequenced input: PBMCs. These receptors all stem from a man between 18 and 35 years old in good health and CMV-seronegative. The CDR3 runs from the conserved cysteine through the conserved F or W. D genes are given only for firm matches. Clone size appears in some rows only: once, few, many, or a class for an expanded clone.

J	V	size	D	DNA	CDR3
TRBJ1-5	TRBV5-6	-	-	TGTGCCAGCAGCTTGGCCGGAGGGAGCAATCAGCCCCAGCATTTT	CASSLAGGSNQPQHF
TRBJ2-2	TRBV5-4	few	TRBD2	TGTGCCAGCAGCCGGGGGGGAGACGCCGGGGAGCTGTTTTTT	CASSRGGDAGELFF
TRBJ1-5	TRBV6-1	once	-	TGTGCCAGCAGTGAAGAGATCGGGGGAACTAGCAATCAGCCCCAGCATTTT	CASSEEIGGTSNQPQHF
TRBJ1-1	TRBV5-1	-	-	TGCGCCAGCAGCTTGATTCCAGGGGCGAACACTGAAGCTTTCTTT	CASSLIPGANTEAFF
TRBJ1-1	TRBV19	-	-	TGTGCCAGTAGTATAGAGGAGCGCTCCCGAGCTTTCTTT	CASSIEERSRAFF
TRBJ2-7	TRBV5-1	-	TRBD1	TGCGCCAGCAGCTTGGAGGCAGGGGGCGTATACGAGCAGTACTTC	CASSLEAGGVYEQYF
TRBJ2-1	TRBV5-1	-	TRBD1	TGCGCCAGCAGCTCGGGACAGGGAGAATCCTACAATGAGCAGTTCTTC	CASSSGQGESYNEQFF
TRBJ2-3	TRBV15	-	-	TGTGCCACCAGCGTGAGGAGGCAAAGCTTAGGCACAGATACGCAGTATTTT	CATSVRRQSLGTDTQYF
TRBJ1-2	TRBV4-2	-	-	TGTGCCAGCAGCCAAGATCGAGCGGGGGGGAGCTATGGCTACACCTTC	CASSQDRAGGSYGYTF
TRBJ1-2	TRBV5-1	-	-	TGCGCCAGCAGTGAAGGACGTATGACAGATGGCTACACCTTC	CASSEGRMTDGYTF
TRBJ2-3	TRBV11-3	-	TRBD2	TGTGCCAGCAGCTCCACGGGAGGACCCATAACCACAGATACGCAGTATTTT	CASSSTGGPITTDTQYF
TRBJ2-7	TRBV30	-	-	TGTGCCTGGGCCCGGGGCTACGAGCAGTACTTC	CAWARGYEQYF
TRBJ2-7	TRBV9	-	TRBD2	TGTGCCAGCAGCGAGTCTCCGGGGACTAGCAGCTACGAGCAGTACTTC	CASSESPGTSSYEQYF
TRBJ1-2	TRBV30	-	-	TGTGCCTGGAGTGACAGGGTTCGGACCGGCTACACCTTC	CAWSDRVRTGYTF
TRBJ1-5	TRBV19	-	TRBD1	TGTGCCAGTAGTCCCAGTATAGCTGTCGGGACAGGGGCTCATCAGCCCCAGCATTTT	CASSPSIAVGTGAHQPQHF
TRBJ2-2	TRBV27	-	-	TGTGCCAGCAGTTTATCCAATCCAAACACCGGGGAGCTGTTTTTT	CASSLSNPNTGELFF
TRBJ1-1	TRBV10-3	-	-	TGTGCCATCACTGCGGGTGGGGTTGAGAACACTGAAGCTTTCTTT	CAITAGGVENTEAFF
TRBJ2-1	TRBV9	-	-	TGTGCCAGCAGCGTAGGGCTGACGGGAATCGCCCATGAGCAGTTCTTC	CASSVGLTGIAHEQFF
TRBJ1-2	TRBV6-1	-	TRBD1	TGTGCCAGCAGTGTAACAGGGGGTCGGACTAACTATGGCTACACCTTC	CASSVTGGRTNYGYTF
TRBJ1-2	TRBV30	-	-	TGTGCCTGGAGGGGGGGAGGGGCGATCTATGGCTACACCTTC	CAWRGGGAIYGYTF
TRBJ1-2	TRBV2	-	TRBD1	TGTGCCAGCACCCGACAGGGGGGCCTTAACTATGGCTACACCTTC	CASTRQGGLNYGYTF
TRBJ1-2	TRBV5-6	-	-	TGTGCCAGCAGCCCCCAGGGGAGGGACTATGGCTACACCTTC	CASSPQGRDYGYTF
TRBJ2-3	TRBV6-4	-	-	TGTGCCAGCAGTGTGGAGGGATCCACAGATACGCAGTATTTT	CASSVEGSTDTQYF